One sample yielded the 20 T cell receptor beta chains listed below, sequenced in a study of T cells in Graves' hyperthyroidism and ophthalmopathy. Amplified regions were TCR beta CDR3 sequences from RNA transcripts. During a first-round RT-PCR of the TCR CDR3, the HTBI primer set was used. TCRdb passed the multiplex PCR reads through MiXCR, listing each CDR3 protein once. The sample holds some 800,000 distinct CDR3 sequences, around 38% seen once. The source material was blood. The receptor set was obtained from a man aged 18 to 35 with Graves' hyperthyroidism.

This clonotype was observed a few times. This chain joins TRBV5-1 and TRBJ1-1; tentatively, D is TRBD1 (5 bases). This CDR3 has 14 residues. Germline V gene lookup returns CDR1 SGHRS and CDR2 YFSETQ. Trimming left V 2 bases short and J 3 bases short, with 11 bases between. The CDR3 here is CASSFRQTDTEAFF. CDR3 bases: TGCGCCAGCAGCTTCCGACAGACAGACACTGAAGCTTTCTTT.

This clonotype was counted a few times. The chain is built from TRBV4-2 and TRBJ1-5; 8 nucleotides agree with TRBD1. CDR1 is LGHNA, CDR2 YNFKEQ, per germline. V was clipped by 0 bases and J by 5 bases; unmatched bases: 3. CDR3 length equals 15 residues. The CDR3 sequence is CASSQDDRGYQPQHF. The CDR3 nucleotides read TGTGCCAGCAGCCAAGATGACAGGGGCTATCAGCCCCAGCATTTT.

In this sample, this clonotype turned up many times. The chain employs TRBV19 and TRBJ1-2, with D perhaps matching TRBD1 (5 bases). The CDR3 covers 16 residues. V was cut by 7 bases and J by 5 bases, with 23 bases left in between. Per the germline V gene, CDR1 is LNHDA and CDR2 is SQIVND (reference sequence). The DNA of the CDR3 is TGTGCCAGTAAACACGAAGGCGGGGGTTCTACGTATGGCTACACCTTC. Protein sequence: CASKHEGGGSTYGYTF. The whole variable domain, filled in from reference TRBV19 and TRBJ1-2, reads DGGITQSPKYLFRKEGQNVTLSCEQNLNHDAMYWYRQDPGQGLRLIYYSQIVNDFQKGDIAEGYSVSREKKESFPLTVTSAQKNPTAFYLCASKHEGGGSTYGYTFGSGTRLTVV.

The CDR3 is CASSGPRMEQYF. CDR3 nucleotides: TGTGCCAGCAGTGGTCCCCGTATGGAGCAGTACTTC. V is TRBV12-3 or TRBV12-4 and J is TRBJ2-7; D unresolved. The CDR3 has 12 amino acids. The V end was cut by 5 bases, the J end by 7 bases, with 12 bases between.

Only one count was recorded for this clonotype. V and J are TRBV20-1 and TRBJ1-1; D ambiguous. Looked up from germline, CDR1 is DFQATT and CDR2 is SNEGSKA (reference sequence). The CDR3 is made up of 11 amino acids. V was cut by 6 bases and J by 7 bases, with 12 bases left in between. CDR3 DNA: TGCAGTGCAATAAAACAGCTTGAAGCTTTCTTT. It translates to CSAIKQLEAFF.

The rearrangement links TRBV5-5 to TRBJ2-7; 8 bases match TRBD1. Germline V gene data show CDR1 as SGHKS and CDR2 as YYEKEE (reference sequence). The V gene end was trimmed by 6 bases and the J gene end by 2 bases; junction bases not matched to a gene: 13. The CDR3 has 16 amino acids. The CDR3 sequence: CASNPIDRGPTYEQYF. CDR3 nucleotide sequence: TGTGCCAGCAACCCGATTGACAGGGGCCCTACCTACGAGCAGTACTTC. Using reference TRBV5-5 and TRBJ2-7 for the parts outside the CDR3, the full variable domain is DAGVTQSPTHLIKTRGQQVTLRCSPISGHKSVSWYQQVLGQGPQFIFQYYEKEERGRGNFPDRFSARQFPNYSSELNVNALLLGDSALYLCASNPIDRGPTYEQYFGPGTRLTVT.

This clonotype showed up just a few times. The chain has TRBV2 and TRBJ1-1; the D gene is possibly TRBD1 (5 bases). The germline V gene has CDR1 SNHLY and CDR2 FYNNEI. V lost 5 bases, J lost 0 bases, and 10 bases lay in between. The CDR3 sequence is 14 residues long. The CDR3, as DNA: TGTGCCAGCAGTTTAACCAGGGTGAACACTGAAGCTTTCTTT. It encodes CASSLTRVNTEAFF.

A few counts support this clonotype. The rearrangement uses TRBV7-9 and TRBJ1-4; 9 bases fit TRBD1. CDR1 is SEHNR, CDR2 FQNEAQ, per germline (reference sequence). The V gene end was trimmed by 6 bases and the J gene end by 8 bases; junction bases not matched to a gene: 7. The CDR3 extends over 14 amino acids. CDR3 region: CASSSGTGQEKLFF. CDR3 nucleotide sequence: TGTGCCAGCAGTTCCGGGACAGGGCAGGAAAAACTGTTTTTT.

The V gene is TRBV7-2, the J gene TRBJ1-1; D gene uncertain. Germline loops: CDR1 SGHTA, CDR2 FQGNSA. Trimming removed 2 bases at V and 1 base at J, with 20 bases between. This CDR3 comprises 18 residues. The CDR3 bases are TGTGCCAGCAGCTTATGGGTACCCCCACCCGACCCGAACACTGAAGCTTTCTTT. As protein: CASSLWVPPPDPNTEAFF.

This chain uses TRBV6-2 or TRBV6-3 with TRBJ1-6; TRBD1 matches 11 bases. Germline trimming cut 2 bases from V and 10 bases from J; bases unmatched to any gene: 4. The germline gives CDR1 MNHEY, CDR2 SVGEGT. The CDR3 extends over 15 amino acids. The CDR3 DNA reads as TGTGCCAGCAGTTACCAGGACAGGGGGCAATCACCCCTCCACTTT. Translated, it gives CASSYQDRGQSPLHF.

This chain links TRBV6-6 with TRBJ1-5; D may be TRBD1 (6 bases). Germline V CDR1 and CDR2: MNHNY, SVGAGI (reference sequence). The CDR3 sequence is 16 residues long. Trimming stripped 3 bases from V and 2 bases from J, with 14 bases between. The CDR3 nucleotides are TGTGCCAGCAGTTATCGACCAGGGGAGGGCAATCAGCCCCAGCATTTT. It is translated as CASSYRPGEGNQPQHF.

Ten or more counts support this clonotype. The J gene is TRBJ1-2, the V gene TRBV4-1; D call uncertain. With 0 bases removed from V and 4 bases from J, the gap between germline ends came to 6 bases. CDR1 is MGHRA and CDR2 is YSYEKL in the germline V gene. This CDR3 region has 13 residues. In DNA form, the CDR3 reads TGCGCCAGCAGCCAAGAATCGGTCTATGGCTACACCTTC. This encodes CASSQESVYGYTF.

J is TRBJ2-7 and V is TRBV29-1, with D unresolved. TRBJ2-1 matches the DNA end more closely, so the J call is doubtful. Germline lookup yields CDR1 SQVTM and CDR2 ANQGSEA. The CDR3 is 11 amino acids. The chain's CDR3 is CSVEDLDEQFF. DNA of the CDR3: TGCAGCGTTGAAGATCTCGATGAGCAGTTCTTC.

In this sample, this clonotype turned up once. This chain links TRBV15 with TRBJ2-5, with 8 positions matching TRBD2. Trimming cost V 3 bases and J 0 bases; bases outside gene matches: 9. CDR1 and CDR2 from the germline V gene are LNHNV and YYDKDF (reference sequence). The CDR3 spans 17 residues. The CDR3 reads CATSRGASGLYQETQYF. The CDR3 coding sequence is TGTGCCACCAGCAGGGGGGCTAGCGGGTTGTACCAAGAGACCCAGTACTTC.

The sample holds many counts of this clonotype. The gene calls are TRBV24-1 and TRBJ2-7; TRBD1 might be the D (6 bases). There are 12 residues in the CDR3. Germline-derived CDR1 and CDR2 are KGHDR and SFDVKD. V was clipped by 4 bases and J by 5 bases, with 8 bases between them. The CDR3 here is CATSEQGNEQYF. CDR3 in DNA: TGTGCCACCAGTGAGCAGGGGAACGAGCAGTACTTC.

This clonotype was seen ten or more times. The CDR3, as DNA: TGTGCCACCAGCAGCGTGTTTCGGGGGGATCAAGAGACCCAGTACTTC. This gives the protein CATSSVFRGDQETQYF. The chain recombines TRBV15 with TRBJ2-5; the match to TRBD2 covers 7 bases. Germline trimming cut 3 bases from V and 2 bases from J; bases unmatched to any gene: 9. The CDR3 extends over 16 amino acids. Germline CDR1 LNHNV, CDR2 YYDKDF (reference sequence).

As to this clonotype: This sequence may be a read error, since a much larger clone differs from it by one base. The chain carries TRBV19 and TRBJ2-5, with D possibly being TRBD2 (5 bases). Trimming pared 4 bases from V and 0 bases from J, leaving 12 bases between. This CDR3 region has 15 residues. Germline assignment: CDR1 LNHDA and CDR2 SQIVND (reference sequence). The CDR3 is CASSNRRGNQETQYF. As DNA, the CDR3 is TGTGCCAGTAGTAACAGACGGGGAAACCAAGAGACCCAGTACTTC. The full variable domain, its missing parts supplied by reference TRBV19 and TRBJ2-5, is DGGITQSPKYLFRKEGQNVTLSCEQNLNHDAMYWYRQDPGQGLRLIYYSQIVNDFQKGDIAEGYSVSREKKESFPLTVTSAQKNPTAFYLCASSNRRGNQETQYFGPGTRLLVL.

This clonotype was seen at least ten times. Germline is not matched at one junction end, which may reflect a read error. V usage is TRBV25-1 and J usage is TRBJ2-5; 11 bases agree with TRBD1. Looked up from germline, CDR1 is MGHDK and CDR2 is SYGVNS. The CDR3 runs 16 residues. CDR3 sequence (DNA): TGTGCCAGCACTGAACGGCGGACAGGGGGCTTGGAGACCCAGTACTTC. The encoded protein is CASTERRTGGLETQYF.

This clonotype was counted many times. This chain links TRBV29-1 with TRBJ1-1; D not certain. The germline gives CDR1 SQVTM, CDR2 ANQGSEA. V was trimmed by 3 bases and J by 4 bases, leaving 15 bases between them. The CDR3 sequence is 14 residues long. This chain's CDR3 is CSVDTTGWSTEAFF. The CDR3 bases are TGCAGCGTTGACACGACCGGTTGGAGCACTGAAGCTTTCTTT.

This clonotype was counted only a few times. The chain joins TRBV7-2 to TRBJ2-7; D is possibly TRBD1 (5 bases). CDR1 and CDR2 (germline): SGHTA, FQGNSA. V shed 1 base and J shed 3 bases, with 13 bases lying between them. The CDR3 length is 15 residues. CDR3 in DNA: TGTGCCAGCAGCTTAGAAGGGGTAATTAACTACGAGCAGTACTTC. Translated, it gives CASSLEGVINYEQYF.